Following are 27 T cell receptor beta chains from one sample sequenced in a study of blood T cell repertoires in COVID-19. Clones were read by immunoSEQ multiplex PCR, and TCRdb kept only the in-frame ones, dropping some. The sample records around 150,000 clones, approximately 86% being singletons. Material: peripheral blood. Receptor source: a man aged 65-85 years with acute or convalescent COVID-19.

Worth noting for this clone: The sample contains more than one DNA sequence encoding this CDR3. The CDR3 loop is CASSRGLAGGPGTGELFF. The CDR3 bases are TGTGCCAGCAGCCGGGGACTAGCGGGAGGGCCGGGCACCGGGGAGCTGTTTTTT. The V call is TRBV7-2, the J call TRBJ2-2; 16 bases are shared with TRBD2. The CDR3 is 18 amino acids. Losses at the gene ends were 5 bases for V and 4 bases for J; bases not matched to a gene: 7. The germline CDR1 and CDR2 sequences are SGHTA and FQGNSA.

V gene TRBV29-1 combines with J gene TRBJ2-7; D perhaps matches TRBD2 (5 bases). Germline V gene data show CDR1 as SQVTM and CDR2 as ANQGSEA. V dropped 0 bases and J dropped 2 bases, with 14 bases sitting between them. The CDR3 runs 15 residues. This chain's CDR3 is CSVEDGKRNTYEQYF. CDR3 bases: TGCAGCGTTGAAGATGGGAAGCGGAATACCTACGAGCAGTACTTC.

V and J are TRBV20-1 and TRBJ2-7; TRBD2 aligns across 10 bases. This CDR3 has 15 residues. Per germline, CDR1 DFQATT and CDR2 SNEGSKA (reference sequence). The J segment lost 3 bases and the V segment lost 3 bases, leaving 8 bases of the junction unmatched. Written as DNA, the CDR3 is TGCAGTGCTAGTCGGAGCGGGACTAGCGTCTACGAGCAGTACTTC. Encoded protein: CSASRSGTSVYEQYF.

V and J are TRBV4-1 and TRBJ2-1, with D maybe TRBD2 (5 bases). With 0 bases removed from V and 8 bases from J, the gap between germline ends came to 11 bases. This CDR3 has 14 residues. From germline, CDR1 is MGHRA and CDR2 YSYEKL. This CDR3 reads CASSQETGYDEQFF. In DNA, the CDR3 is TGCGCCAGCAGCCAAGAAACGGGGTACGATGAGCAGTTCTTC.

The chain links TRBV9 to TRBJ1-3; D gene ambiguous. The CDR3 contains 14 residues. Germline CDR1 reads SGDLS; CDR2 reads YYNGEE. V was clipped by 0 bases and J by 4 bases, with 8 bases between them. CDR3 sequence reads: CASSVAREGNTIYF. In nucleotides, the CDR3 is TGTGCCAGCAGCGTAGCTCGGGAGGGAAACACCATATATTTT.

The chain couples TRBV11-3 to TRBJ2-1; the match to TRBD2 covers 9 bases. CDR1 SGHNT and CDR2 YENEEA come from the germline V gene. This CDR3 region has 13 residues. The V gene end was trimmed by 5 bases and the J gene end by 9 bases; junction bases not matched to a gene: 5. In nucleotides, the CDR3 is TGTGCCAGCAGCCCGACTAGCGGAGGTGAGCAGTTCTTC. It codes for CASSPTSGGEQFF.

The CDR3 loop reads CAISEPDRGVYGYTF. The CDR3 nucleotides read TGTGCCATCAGTGAGCCCGACAGGGGGGTCTATGGCTACACCTTC. This chain connects TRBV10-3 to TRBJ1-2; 9 positions match TRBD1. CDR1 is ENHRY and CDR2 is SYGVKD in the germline V gene. The trim removed 2 bases at V and 4 bases at J, leaving 5 bases unmatched. This CDR3 has 15 residues.

DNA for the CDR3: TGTGCCAGCAGTTTTCGGCCCGAGGGGGCGAGTGGCTACACCTTC. Its protein product is CASSFRPEGASGYTF. The V gene is TRBV28, the J gene TRBJ1-2, with TRBD1 matching 7 bases. Trimming at V came to 3 bases and at J to 7 bases, leaving 11 bases not matched to a gene. Per germline, CDR1 MDHEN and CDR2 SYDVKM. The CDR3 spans 15 residues.

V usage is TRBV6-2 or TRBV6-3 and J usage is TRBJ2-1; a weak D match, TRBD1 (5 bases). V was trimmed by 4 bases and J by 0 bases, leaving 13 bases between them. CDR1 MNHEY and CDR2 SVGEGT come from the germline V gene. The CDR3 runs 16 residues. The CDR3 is CASSSNWGSSYNEQFF. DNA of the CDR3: TGTGCCAGCAGTTCCAACTGGGGCAGCTCCTACAATGAGCAGTTCTTC.

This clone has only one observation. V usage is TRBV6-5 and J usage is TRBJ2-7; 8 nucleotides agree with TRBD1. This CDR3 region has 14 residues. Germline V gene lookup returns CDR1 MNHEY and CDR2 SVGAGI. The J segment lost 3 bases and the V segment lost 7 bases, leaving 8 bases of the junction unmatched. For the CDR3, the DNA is TGTGCCAGCAAGATTGACAGGGGTAACTACGAGCAGTACTTC. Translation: CASKIDRGNYEQYF.

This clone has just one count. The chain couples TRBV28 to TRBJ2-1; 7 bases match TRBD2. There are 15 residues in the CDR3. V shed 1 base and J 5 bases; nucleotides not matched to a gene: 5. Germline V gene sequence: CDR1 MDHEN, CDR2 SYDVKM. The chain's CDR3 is CASSLSWTRHNEQFF. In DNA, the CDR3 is TGTGCCAGCAGTTTATCATGGACTAGACACAATGAGCAGTTCTTC.

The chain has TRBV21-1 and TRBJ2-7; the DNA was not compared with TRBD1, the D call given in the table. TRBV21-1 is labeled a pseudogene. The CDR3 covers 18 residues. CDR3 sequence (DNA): TGTGCCAGCAGCAAAACAAAAAGGGGACAGGGGGCCACCTACGAGCAGTACTTC. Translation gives CASSKTKRGQGATYEQYF.

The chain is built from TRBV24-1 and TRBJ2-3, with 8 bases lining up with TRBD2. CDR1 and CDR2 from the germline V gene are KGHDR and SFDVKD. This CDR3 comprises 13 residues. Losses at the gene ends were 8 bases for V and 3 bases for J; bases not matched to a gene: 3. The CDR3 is CATKAGGTDTQYF. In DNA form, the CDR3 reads TGTGCCACCAAGGCGGGAGGTACAGATACGCAGTATTTT.

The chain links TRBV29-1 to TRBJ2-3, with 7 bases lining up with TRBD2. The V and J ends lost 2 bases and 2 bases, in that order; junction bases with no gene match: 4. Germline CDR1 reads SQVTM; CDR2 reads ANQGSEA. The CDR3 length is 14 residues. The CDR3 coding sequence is TGCAGCGTTGAAAGGCGGGAGAACACAGATACGCAGTATTTT. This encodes CSVERRENTDTQYF.

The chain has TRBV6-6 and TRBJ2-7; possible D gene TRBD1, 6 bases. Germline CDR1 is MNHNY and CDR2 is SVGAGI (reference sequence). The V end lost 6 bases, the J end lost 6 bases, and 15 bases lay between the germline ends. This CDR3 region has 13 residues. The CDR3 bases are TGTGCCAGCAGCCCACGACAGGTAGCCGAGCAGTACTTC. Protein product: CASSPRQVAEQYF.

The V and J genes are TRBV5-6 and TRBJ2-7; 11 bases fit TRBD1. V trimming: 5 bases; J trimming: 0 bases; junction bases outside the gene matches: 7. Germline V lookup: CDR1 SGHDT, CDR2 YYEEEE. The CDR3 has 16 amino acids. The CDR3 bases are TGTGCCAGCAGTTCCTCCGGGACAGGGGGCTCCTACGAGCAGTACTTC. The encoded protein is CASSSSGTGGSYEQYF.

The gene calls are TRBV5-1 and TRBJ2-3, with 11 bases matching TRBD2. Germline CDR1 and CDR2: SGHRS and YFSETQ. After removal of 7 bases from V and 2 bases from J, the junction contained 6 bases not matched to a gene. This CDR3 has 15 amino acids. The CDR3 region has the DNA TGCGCCAGCGGAGGGACTAGCGGTCACACAGATACGCAGTATTTT. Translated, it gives CASGGTSGHTDTQYF.

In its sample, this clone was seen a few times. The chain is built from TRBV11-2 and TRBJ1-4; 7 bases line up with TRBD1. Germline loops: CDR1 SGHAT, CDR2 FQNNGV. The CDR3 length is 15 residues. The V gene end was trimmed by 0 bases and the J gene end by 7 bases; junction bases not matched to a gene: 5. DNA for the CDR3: TGTGCCAGCAGCTTAGATGGGGCAGGGGGTGAAAAACTGTTTTTT. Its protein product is CASSLDGAGGEKLFF.

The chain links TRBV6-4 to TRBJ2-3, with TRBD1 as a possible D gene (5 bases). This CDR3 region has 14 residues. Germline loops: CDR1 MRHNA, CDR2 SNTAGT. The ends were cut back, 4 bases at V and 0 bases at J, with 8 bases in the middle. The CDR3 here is CASSATASTDTQYF. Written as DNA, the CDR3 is TGTGCCAGCAGTGCGACAGCTAGCACAGATACGCAGTATTTT.

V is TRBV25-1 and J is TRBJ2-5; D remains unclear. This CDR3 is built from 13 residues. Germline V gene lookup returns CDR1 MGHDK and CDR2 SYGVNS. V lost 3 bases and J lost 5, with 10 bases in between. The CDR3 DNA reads TGTGCCAGCAGTGAGTGGAGTGAGGAGACCCAGTACTTC. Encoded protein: CASSEWSEETQYF.

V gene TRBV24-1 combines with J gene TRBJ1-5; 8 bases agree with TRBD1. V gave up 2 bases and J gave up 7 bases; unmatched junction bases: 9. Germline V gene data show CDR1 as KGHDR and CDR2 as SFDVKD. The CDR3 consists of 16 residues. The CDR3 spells CATSDSPTGVDQPQHF. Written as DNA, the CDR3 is TGTGCCACCAGTGATTCACCGACAGGGGTTGACCAGCCCCAGCATTTT.

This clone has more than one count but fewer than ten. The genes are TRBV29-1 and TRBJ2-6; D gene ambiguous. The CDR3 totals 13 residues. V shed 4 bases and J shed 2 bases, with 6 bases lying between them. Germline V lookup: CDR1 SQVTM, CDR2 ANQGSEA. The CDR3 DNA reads TGCAGCGTTGTGGGCGCTGGGGCCAACGTCCTGACTTTC. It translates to CSVVGAGANVLTF.

CDR3 sequence reads: CASSSTSGGYTF. The CDR3 nucleotides are TGTGCCAGCAGCTCAACCAGCGGGGGCTACACCTTC. This chain links TRBV7-8 with TRBJ1-2; D gene unclear. Germline V lookup: CDR1 SGHVS, CDR2 FQNEAQ. V was trimmed by 4 bases and J by 8 bases, leaving 11 bases between them. This CDR3 is 12 amino acids long.

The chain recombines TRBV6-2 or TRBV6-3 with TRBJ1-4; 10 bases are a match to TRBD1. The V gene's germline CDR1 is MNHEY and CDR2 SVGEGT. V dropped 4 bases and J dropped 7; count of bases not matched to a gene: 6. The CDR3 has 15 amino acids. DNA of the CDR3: TGTGCCAGCAGTTCGGGACAGGGGTGGAGTGAAAAACTGTTTTTT. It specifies CASSSGQGWSEKLFF.

The CDR3 sequence is CASSVVASPAYEQYF. CDR3 nucleotide sequence: TGTGCCAGCAGCGTAGTGGCTAGTCCCGCCTACGAGCAGTACTTC. V gene TRBV9 combines with J gene TRBJ2-7; no clear D gene. The ends were cut back, 0 bases at V and 2 bases at J, with 12 bases in the middle. CDR3 length equals 15 residues. The germline V gene has CDR1 SGDLS and CDR2 YYNGEE.

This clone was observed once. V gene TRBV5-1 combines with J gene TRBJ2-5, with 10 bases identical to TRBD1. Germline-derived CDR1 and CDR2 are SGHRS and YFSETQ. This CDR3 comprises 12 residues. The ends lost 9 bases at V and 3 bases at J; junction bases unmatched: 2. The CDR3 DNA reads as TGCGCCACCGGGACAGGGGAAGAGACCCAGTACTTC. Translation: CATGTGEETQYF.

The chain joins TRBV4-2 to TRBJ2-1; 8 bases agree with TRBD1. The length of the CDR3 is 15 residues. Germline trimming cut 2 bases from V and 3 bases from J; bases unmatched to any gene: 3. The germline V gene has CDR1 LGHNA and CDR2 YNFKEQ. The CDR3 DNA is TGTGCCAGCAGCCAAACCGGGACAGGCTACAATGAGCAGTTCTTC. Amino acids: CASSQTGTGYNEQFF.